This T cell receptor (beta chain) is from a study of T cells after yellow fever vaccination. This clonotype occurred a few times. The CDR3 extends over 14 amino acids. CDR1 is SNHLY and CDR2 is FYNNEI in the germline V gene. The germline V and J ends were trimmed by 6 bases and 4 bases, with 13 bases remaining between them. TCRdb processed the 5' RACE reads anew with MiXCR; each CDR3 protein has one entry. The sample gives about 220,000 distinct CDR3 sequences, about 3% of which show up once; 3.2% is in the top ten. V gene TRBV2 combines with J gene TRBJ1-3, with no clear D. The sample here was CD4+ T cells sorted from PBMCs, taken 10 days after the yellow fever booster vaccination. This TCR was sampled from a man between 18 and 29 years old who received the YFV17D yellow fever vaccine. Here the CDR3 DNA reads TGTGCCAGCAGCCCAGCGAGGGTAGGAAACACCATATATTTT. Amino acids: CASSPARVGNTIYF.